Below, 11 T cell receptor beta chains from the same sample are listed, as sequenced in a study of T cells in Graves' hyperthyroidism and ophthalmopathy. The CDR3 regions of TCR beta were amplified from RNA transcripts. An initial round of RT-PCR targeting the TCR CDR3 relied on the HTBI primer set. TCRdb reprocessed the multiplex PCR reads via MiXCR and lists one record per CDR3 protein. The table shows about 560,000 distinct CDR3 sequences, with 15% to 18% occurring only once. The sequenced sample was blood. The receptor source for this set is a woman aged 25 to 39 with Graves' hyperthyroidism.

Only a few counts were recorded for this clonotype. A single base separates this from a much larger clone, so it may be a read error. The genes are TRBV28 and TRBJ2-7, with D unclear. Germline lookup yields CDR1 MDHEN and CDR2 SYDVKM. V was pared by 8 bases and J by 3 bases, with 8 bases between. The CDR3 extends over 11 amino acids. CDR3 bases: TGTGCCAGCGGTGACCACTACGAGCAGTACTTC. Residues: CASGDHYEQYF.

The V gene is TRBV7-2, the J gene TRBJ2-2, with D possibly matching TRBD2 (5 bases). CDR1 is SGHTA, CDR2 FQGNSA, per germline. Trimming left V 3 bases short and J 4 bases short, with 15 bases between. CDR3 length: 16 residues. The CDR3 sequence: CASSFFPGSVTGELFF. The CDR3 DNA reads TGTGCCAGCAGCTTCTTCCCGGGGTCCGTCACCGGGGAGCTGTTTTTT.

This clonotype appeared many times. The chain has TRBV6-1 and TRBJ2-1; D is unclear. Trimming pared 8 bases from V and 6 bases from J, leaving 17 bases between. CDR1 is MNHNS and CDR2 is SASEGT in the germline V gene. The CDR3 is 14 residues long. As DNA, the CDR3 is TGTGCCAGCGGAGCCTCGAGCCCTACCAATGAGCAGTTCTTC. Its translation: CASGASSPTNEQFF.

This clonotype was counted ten times or more. The rearrangement uses TRBV2 and TRBJ1-5; no reliable D call. The CDR3 has 17 residues. With 2 bases removed from V and 1 base from J, the gap between germline ends came to 15 bases. CDR1 SNHLY and CDR2 FYNNEI come from the germline V gene. Here the CDR3 DNA reads TGTGCCAGCAGTGAATACGGGCTGGGGTCCAGCAATCAGCCCCAGCATTTT. Translating it yields CASSEYGLGSSNQPQHF.

The chain is built from TRBV29-1 and TRBJ2-7, with a weak D call TRBD2 (7 bases). The CDR3 is made up of 13 amino acids. Germline CDR1 SQVTM, CDR2 ANQGSEA. Trimming removed 7 bases at V and 6 bases at J, with 19 bases between. The CDR3 loop is CSGGGAFGSEQYF. CDR3 in DNA: TGCAGCGGGGGGGGGGCCTTTGGGAGCGAGCAGTACTTC.

This clonotype was recorded many times. V gene TRBV7-3 combines with J gene TRBJ2-3; D is unclear. The germline gives CDR1 SGHTA, CDR2 FQGTGA. V was cut by 3 bases and J by 0 bases, with 25 bases left in between. This CDR3 has 20 residues. The CDR3 nucleotides are TGTGCCAGCAGCTTCCCTCGCCCCGCTTCACGAGACCATAGCACAGATACGCAGTATTTT. Its protein is CASSFPRPASRDHSTDTQYF. Full variable domain (rest looked up from reference TRBV7-3 and TRBJ2-3): GAGVSQTPSNKVTEKGKYVELRCDPISGHTALYWYRQSLGQGPEFLIYFQGTGAADDSGLPNDRFFAVRPEGSVSTLKIQRTERGDSAVYLCASSFPRPASRDHSTDTQYFGPGTRLTVL.

In nucleotides, the CDR3 is TGTGCCAGCAGCGTGGGACAGGGAAGGGTGAACACTGAAGCTTTCTTT. Translating it yields CASSVGQGRVNTEAFF. The gene calls are TRBV5-8 and TRBJ1-1, with TRBD1 identical over 9 bases. Trimming cost V 4 bases and J 0 bases; bases outside gene matches: 7. CDR3 length equals 16 residues. Germline loops: CDR1 SGHTS, CDR2 YDEGEE.

This clonotype was recorded a few times. This chain links TRBV4-1 with TRBJ2-3; possible D gene TRBD2, 5 bases. The ends were cut back, 1 base at V and 0 bases at J, with 17 bases in the middle. This CDR3 has 18 residues. CDR1 is MGHRA, CDR2 YSYEKL, per germline. The CDR3 DNA reads as TGCGCCAGCAGCCAAGTCCCCTCAGCGGCGGGTAGCACAGATACGCAGTATTTT. Its translation is CASSQVPSAAGSTDTQYF.

This clonotype showed up many times. The genes are TRBV11-2 and TRBJ2-1; possible D gene TRBD1, 6 bases. V was trimmed by 0 bases and J by 0 bases, leaving 9 bases between them. Germline V lookup: CDR1 SGHAT, CDR2 FQNNGV. The CDR3 consists of 16 residues. The CDR3 DNA reads TGTGCCAGCAGCTTAGACGCAGGGGACTCCTACAATGAGCAGTTCTTC. Translating it yields CASSLDAGDSYNEQFF. The full variable domain, its missing parts supplied by reference TRBV11-2 and TRBJ2-1, is EAGVAQSPRYKIIEKRQSVAFWCNPISGHATLYWYQQILGQGPKLLIQFQNNGVVDDSQLPKDRFSAERLKGVDSTLKIQPAKLEDSAVYLCASSLDAGDSYNEQFFGPGTRLTVL.

V usage is TRBV24-1 and J usage is TRBJ2-1; TRBD2 matches 8 bases. This CDR3 spans 15 amino acids. Germline trimming cut 1 base from V and 5 bases from J; bases unmatched to any gene: 3. Germline V gene data show CDR1 as KGHDR and CDR2 as SFDVKD. CDR3 in DNA: TGTGCCACCAGTGATTTTGCGGGAGGAAACAATGAGCAGTTCTTC. Protein product: CATSDFAGGNNEQFF.

The V gene is TRBV12-5, the J gene TRBJ2-1, with 7 bases that match TRBD1. With V trimmed by 7 bases and J by 5 bases, 11 bases remained unmatched. The CDR3 extends over 15 amino acids. CDR1 and CDR2 (germline): LGHNT, FRNRAP. CDR3 in amino acids: CASAPEGTENNEQFF. Written as DNA, the CDR3 is TGTGCTAGTGCCCCTGAAGGGACAGAGAACAATGAGCAGTTCTTC.